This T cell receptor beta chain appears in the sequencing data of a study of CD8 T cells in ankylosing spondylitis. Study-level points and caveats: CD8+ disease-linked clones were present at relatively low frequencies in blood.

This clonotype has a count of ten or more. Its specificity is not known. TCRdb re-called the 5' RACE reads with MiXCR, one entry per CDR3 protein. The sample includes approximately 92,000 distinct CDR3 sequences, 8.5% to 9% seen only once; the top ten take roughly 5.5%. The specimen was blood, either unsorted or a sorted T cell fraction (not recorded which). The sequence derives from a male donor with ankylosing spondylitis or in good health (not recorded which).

The CDR3 spells CASSARQGNSPLHF. The DNA for the CDR3 is TGTGCCAGCAGCGCCCGGCAGGGAAATTCACCCCTCCACTTT. The rearrangement uses TRBV9 and TRBJ1-6, with a possible D match to TRBD1 (5 bases). Trimming left V 3 bases short and J 7 bases short, with 11 bases between. The CDR3 has 14 residues. Germline lookup yields CDR1 SGDLS and CDR2 YYNGEE.